Presented here are 19 T cell receptor beta chains from one specimen sequenced in a study of cytomegalovirus exposure and HLA in healthy donors (dated by TCRdb to the late 2010s). The method behind the library was the immunoSEQ multiplex PCR assay. TCRdb provides this immuneACCESS table in a form limited to in-frame rearrangements. Some clones are lacking; in checked studies, under half of them reflect an unresolved V gene, and why the rest are absent is not known. This sample holds 200,000 or so clones; 80% to 90% were observed only once. Jointly, the top ten make up more than 1.5% of the sample. The sequenced sample was PBMCs. The receptors shown here come from a woman aged 18-35 years in good health and CMV-seropositive.

The V call is TRBV28, the J call TRBJ1-4; TRBD1 is a possible D gene (5 bases). CDR1 is MDHEN, CDR2 SYDVKM, per germline. The CDR3 sequence is 14 residues long. Deletions cut 4 bases from V and 4 bases from J, with 10 bases between. The CDR3, as DNA: TGTGCCAGCAGTTCAGGGCAGGATAATGAAAAACTGTTTTTT. Its translation is CASSSGQDNEKLFF.

The sample holds one count of this clone. The chain recombines TRBV18 with TRBJ2-5, with 10 positions matching TRBD2. V gave up 0 bases and J gave up 4 bases; unmatched junction bases: 5. The CDR3 covers 16 residues. The germline V gene encodes CDR1 KGHSH and CDR2 LQKENI. CDR3 in amino acids: CASSPPLAGVGETQYF. CDR3 DNA sequence: TGTGCCAGCTCACCACCCCTAGCGGGAGTGGGAGAGACCCAGTACTTC. Full variable domain (remainder filled in from reference TRBV18 and TRBJ2-5): NAGVMQNPRHLVRRRGQEARLRCSPMKGHSHVYWYRQLPEEGLKFMVYLQKENIIDESGMPKERFSAEFPKEGPSILRIQQVVRGDSAAYFCASSPPLAGVGETQYFGPGTRLLVL.

The gene calls are TRBV5-1 and TRBJ1-1, with 9 bases identical to TRBD1. The germline gives CDR1 SGHRS, CDR2 YFSETQ. V was clipped by 0 bases and J by 2 bases; unmatched bases: 2. The CDR3 is made up of 15 amino acids. The CDR3 here is CASSLGGQGNTEAFF. Written as DNA, the CDR3 is TGCGCCAGCAGCTTGGGGGGACAGGGCAACACTGAAGCTTTCTTT.

The rearrangement links TRBV29-1 to TRBJ2-3, with TRBD2 matching over 9 bases. V lost 6 bases and J lost 2; bases outside the gene matches: 6. Germline CDR1 reads SQVTM; CDR2 reads ANQGSEA. The CDR3 has 14 amino acids. Here the CDR3 reads CSVDSGSPTDTQYF. The CDR3 bases are TGCAGCGTGGATAGCGGGAGCCCCACAGATACGCAGTATTTT.

This chain connects TRBV19 to TRBJ1-2, with D possibly TRBD1 on 6 matching bases. The germline V gene encodes CDR1 LNHDA and CDR2 SQIVND (reference sequence). CDR3 length equals 14 residues. The V end was cut by 8 bases, the J end by 7 bases, with 20 bases between. The CDR3 DNA reads TGTGCCAGTGGAGACCAGGGGAGAACTCTTGGCTACACCTTC. It encodes CASGDQGRTLGYTF.

The chain links TRBV5-1 to TRBJ2-7, with a tentative D call TRBD1 (6 bases). Trimming cost V 7 bases and J 5 bases, with 19 bases left between them. This CDR3 contains 14 residues. Germline lookup yields CDR1 SGHRS and CDR2 YFSETQ. The CDR3 bases are TGCGCCAGCCGCCCTAAGGAACAGGGCAACGAGCAGTACTTC. This gives the protein CASRPKEQGNEQYF.

The chain has TRBV4-1 and TRBJ1-2; the match to TRBD1 covers 9 bases. This CDR3 has 15 residues. Trimming removed 1 base from V and 6 bases from J; junction bases left unmatched: 6. Germline assignment: CDR1 MGHRA and CDR2 YSYEKL. CDR3 nucleotide sequence: TGCGCCAGCAGCCAAGGACTACAGGGGGCGAATGGCTACACCTTC. Its translation is CASSQGLQGANGYTF.

The chain combines TRBV30 with TRBJ2-3; TRBD1 might be the D (6 bases). The CDR3 has 14 amino acids. Germline loops: CDR1 GTSNPN, CDR2 SVGIG (reference sequence). V was cut by 1 base and J by 2 bases, with 10 bases left in between. Here the CDR3 reads CAWSEGDPTDTQYF. The CDR3 DNA is TGTGCCTGGAGTGAGGGGGACCCCACAGATACGCAGTATTTT.

This chain links TRBV7-2 with TRBJ1-2, with 8 bases fitting TRBD1. Germline CDR1 reads SGHTA; CDR2 reads FQGNSA. With 1 base clipped from V and 8 bases from J, the junction kept 9 bases outside the gene matches. This CDR3 region has 15 residues. The CDR3: CASSLDSGRGQGYTF. CDR3 DNA: TGTGCCAGCAGCTTAGATAGTGGCAGGGGGCAAGGCTACACCTTC.

CDR3 nucleotides: TGTGCCAGTAAACCCAGACAGGGTAACACTGAAGCTTTCTTT. As protein: CASKPRQGNTEAFF. The V gene is TRBV19, the J gene TRBJ1-1; 7 bases line up with TRBD1. This CDR3 region has 14 residues. Trimming took 7 bases from V and 2 from J; bases not matched to a gene: 7. In germline, CDR1 is LNHDA, CDR2 SQIVND (reference sequence). The whole variable domain, filled in from reference TRBV19 and TRBJ1-1, reads DGGITQSPKYLFRKEGQNVTLSCEQNLNHDAMYWYRQDPGQGLRLIYYSQIVNDFQKGDIAEGYSVSREKKESFPLTVTSAQKNPTAFYLCASKPRQGNTEAFFGQGTRLTVV.

V is TRBV5-1 and J is TRBJ1-2; 7 nucleotides line up with TRBD1. After removal of 4 bases from V and 4 bases from J, the junction contained 4 bases not matched to a gene. Germline V lookup: CDR1 SGHRS, CDR2 YFSETQ. The CDR3 totals 13 residues. CDR3 sequence: CASSPDRVYGYTF. The DNA of the CDR3 is TGCGCCAGCAGCCCAGACAGGGTCTATGGCTACACCTTC.

The chain is built from TRBV5-4 and TRBJ1-2; TRBD1 aligns across 12 bases. Looked up from germline, CDR1 is SGHNT and CDR2 is YYREEE (reference sequence). The CDR3 runs to 15 residues. The V segment lost 2 bases and the J segment 4 bases; nucleotides outside the gene matches: 3. The CDR3 is CASSFGTGGSYGYTF. The CDR3 nucleotides read TGTGCCAGCAGCTTTGGGACAGGGGGCTCCTATGGCTACACCTTC.

This clone appeared once. V is TRBV29-1 and J is TRBJ1-1; possibly TRBD1 for D (6 bases). This CDR3 comprises 14 residues. The V gene's germline CDR1 is SQVTM and CDR2 ANQGSEA. The ends were cut back, 0 bases at V and 3 bases at J, with 11 bases in the middle. CDR3 nucleotide sequence: TGCAGCGTTGAAGAGCGGGGGCTCTACACTGAAGCTTTCTTT. It translates to CSVEERGLYTEAFF.

The chain has TRBV11-2 and TRBJ2-1; 9 bases line up with TRBD1. This CDR3 has 17 residues. Germline lookup yields CDR1 SGHAT and CDR2 FQNNGV. The V segment lost 5 bases and the J segment 4 bases; nucleotides outside the gene matches: 12. The chain's CDR3 is CASSGDRAMWGYNEQFF. The CDR3 nucleotides read TGTGCCAGCAGCGGGGACAGGGCCATGTGGGGTTACAATGAGCAGTTCTTC.

The rearrangement uses TRBV2 and TRBJ1-5, with a possible D match to TRBD1 (6 bases). The CDR3 consists of 13 residues. CDR1 is SNHLY and CDR2 is FYNNEI in the germline V gene. Trimming shortened V by 7 bases and J by 1 base, and 8 bases separated the two germline ends. The CDR3 DNA follows: TGTGCCAGCATAGGACAGAGCAATCAGCCCCAGCATTTT. It translates to CASIGQSNQPQHF.

The J gene is TRBJ1-3, the V gene TRBV5-1, with D tentatively TRBD1 (6 bases). Trimming cost V 4 bases and J 2 bases, with 10 bases left between them. The CDR3 is 14 amino acids. CDR1 is SGHRS and CDR2 is YFSETQ in the germline V gene. The CDR3: CASSEQGAGNTIYF. As DNA, the CDR3 is TGCGCCAGCAGCGAACAGGGAGCTGGAAACACCATATATTTT.

V and J are TRBV30 and TRBJ1-2; D unclear. Germline V gene sequence: CDR1 GTSNPN, CDR2 SVGIG (reference sequence). The ends were cut back, 5 bases at V and 0 bases at J, with 19 bases in the middle. There are 16 residues in the CDR3. The CDR3 region is CAWSSGAGPTNYGYTF. The CDR3 coding sequence is TGTGCCTGGTCTTCGGGAGCTGGCCCGACTAACTATGGCTACACCTTC.

This clone was detected only once. J is TRBJ1-1 and V is TRBV4-1; D remains unclear. The CDR3 spans 15 residues. The ends were cut back, 1 base at V and 4 bases at J, with 13 bases in the middle. Germline values: CDR1 MGHRA, CDR2 YSYEKL. In DNA, the CDR3 is TGCGCCAGCAGCCAAGGGGGATTAGCGGGCACTGAAGCTTTCTTT. It codes for CASSQGGLAGTEAFF.

The table lists this clone with a count of one. The gene calls are TRBV5-8 and TRBJ1-5; 9 bases agree with TRBD1. Losses at the gene ends were 1 base for V and 5 bases for J; bases not matched to a gene: 7. The CDR3 runs 16 residues. Germline CDR1 SGHTS, CDR2 YDEGEE. CDR3 bases: TGTGCCAGCAGCTTGAGGGGGACAGGGATAGATCAGCCCCAGCATTTT. This translates into CASSLRGTGIDQPQHF.